This T cell receptor beta chain was documented in a study of radiation and T cells in renal cell carcinoma (TCRdb year 2020). Background for the entire study: Samples were obtained from a clinical trial, in which 15 Gy stereotactic body radiation therapy was delivered to primary renal cell carcinomas and nephrectomy was performed 4 weeks later. A total of under 60 samples underwent TCR beta sequencing, made up of 26 tumors and about 27 peripheral blood samples. In the 55 or so samples combined, some 4,000,000 unique CDR3 nucleotide sequences were found, encoding roughly 2,500,000 unique CDR3 amino acid sequences.

TCR beta libraries were generated from genomic DNA with the immunoSEQ kit, following the manufacturer's recommendations. Library preparation used a first multiplex PCR with proprietary primers, then a second PCR adding unique barcodes, with bead cleanups after each round. A positive control reaction and a negative control reaction, both provided in the kit, were run with every batch of samples. The final libraries were assessed on an Agilent 4200 TapeStation D1000 ScreenTape, pooled by volume, and quantified by qPCR. Sequencing was performed on an Illumina NextSeq500 with a MidOutput 150-cycle cartridge, and 156 Read1 and 15 Index1 cycles were run with kit custom primers. The pooled library was loaded at 0.95 to 1 pM with roughly 20% PhiX control spiked in. In the paper's pipeline: Vendor-processed data were analyzed in R, and a clonotype was defined as all T cells sharing the same CDR3 nucleotide sequence. For clone abundance analyses, frequencies were normalized to the 10,000 most abundant clones in each sample. Public T cell clones, which averaged fewer than five per sample, were removed prior to analysis. An abundance difference of at least 32-fold between compartments was the criterion for calling clonotypes tumor-enriched or baseline blood-enriched. A beta-binomial differential abundance model was used to identify clonotypes that were expanded or contracted between blood time points. Tumor-blood repertoire similarity was measured with the Baroni-Urbani and Buser coefficient, and group comparisons used two-tailed Wilcoxon tests in R. What TCRdb holds here is the immuneACCESS table cut down to in-frame rearrangements. Part of the clones is not present; checked against another copy, under half of the missing clones reflect an unresolved V gene, and the others are unexplained. The V and J calls and clone size were taken over from that table, and D and trimming were inferred from the DNA. The sample records 150,000 or so clones, about 87% of which are singletons. Around 4.4% of the sample lies in the top ten.

Of note for this clone: This clone's antigen is unknown. No much larger clone exists at a distance of one base, and base qualities are not known.

Findings and caveats that apply to the study as a whole: In blood, the top tumor clonotypes increased from baseline to 2 weeks after radiation and then shrank by 4 weeks, which suggests a temporary expansion of tumor-resident clones. Because pretreatment tumor biopsies were not available, the study could not determine whether clonotypes were already present within the tumor at baseline. With a single-armed trial design, the study had no way to address how radiation dose or scheduling affects the TCR repertoire. Blood repertoire dynamics were not followed beyond 4 weeks after treatment.

The sample's time point label is to be understood as: baseline pretreatment blood. The sample's treatment or condition label is to be understood as: 15 Gy SBRT to primary tumor, nephrectomy 4 weeks later. To follow tumor-enriched clonotypes, peripheral blood was collected serially from radiation-treated patients at baseline and again at 2 weeks and 4 weeks after SBRT. Every patient's renal cell carcinoma showed clear cell pathology. Genomic DNA for TCR sequencing was prepared using the QIAamp DNA Blood Mini Kit (Qiagen). The analyses included only samples that passed all quality control checks. Reading the germline V gene gives CDR1 SGDLS and CDR2 YYNGEE. Trimmed from V: 4 bases; trimmed from J: 5 bases; junction bases lacking a gene match: 4. The CDR3 measures 15 amino acids from cysteine to phenylalanine. The DNA shown is the 45-base CDR3, in frame from base 1.

The rearranged chain carries TRBV9 and TRBJ2-3, with TRBD2 identical over 13 junction bases. The specimen comprised blood, sampled from a patient whose treatment included radiotherapy and nephrectomy. This TCR derives from a woman between 65 and 79 years old with renal cell carcinoma. The CDR3 region has the sequence CASSTTSGRVDTQYF. DNA sequence: TGTGCCAGCAGCACTACTAGCGGGAGGGTAGATACGCAGTATTTT. Where the CDR3 stops, the reference TRBV9 and TRBJ2-3 genes take over; the full variable domain is DSGVTQTPKHLITATGQRVTLRCSPRSGDLSVYWYQQSLDQGLQFLIQYYNGEERAKGNILERFSAQQFPDLHSELNLSSLELGDSALYFCASSTTSGRVDTQYFGPGTRLTVL.